This paragraph reports one TCR beta chain. A few counts support this clone. Its antigen has not been determined. Base qualities are not recorded, but no much larger clone differs from it by a single base. The CDR3 runs 16 amino acids, cysteine and phenylalanine included. Kept here is only the CDR3 DNA, which spans 48 bases and is read in frame from base 1. Taken from the germline V gene, the CDR1 and CDR2 loops are SGHVS and FNYEAQ. The V and J ends are trimmed by 3 bases and 2 bases, leaving 16 bases between them. These data are taken from a study of sequential checkpoint blockade in melanoma (dated by TCRdb to the late 2010s). About the investigation overall: Patients were randomized 1:1 to first-line nivolumab followed by ipilimumab (arm A) or ipilimumab followed by nivolumab (arm B). Maintenance nivolumab was given following each of the two trial sequences.

What the research found in general, with its limitations: The model for predicting response that combines TCR metrics with mutation burden needs to be validated in larger, independent patient cohorts.

The treatment or condition label, as the study defines it: randomized to nivolumab then ipilimumab (arm A) or the reverse (arm B). No trial patient had received prior DNA-damaging chemotherapy. On a FACS Aria II flow cytometer, live CD3+CD8+ cells that were negative for CD19 and CD56 were sorted from thawed PBMCs. The samples were obtained from melanoma patients enrolled in CheckMate 064, an open-label, randomized phase II trial testing sequential checkpoint blockade. Leukapheresis was used to collect peripheral blood mononuclear cells, which were then purified with Ficoll-Paque and frozen in human serum with about 10% DMSO. Immediately after sorting, the purity of the sorted blood CD3+CD8+ cells was confirmed to be >98%, and DNA was then extracted. The immunoSEQ Assay was used to immunosequence TCRbeta CDR3 regions from genomic DNA. Prior to high-throughput sequencing, genomic DNA was amplified by bias-controlled multiplex PCR. The study's processing was this. To quantify the absolute abundance of each unique TCRbeta CDR3 region, the sequences were collapsed and filtered. Clonality, defined as 1 minus Pielou's evenness, was calculated using only productive rearrangements. A previously published method was used to identify clones with significantly greater frequencies in on-treatment samples than in baseline samples. In its TCRdb copy, this immuneACCESS table keeps in-frame sequences only and misses some clones. Where compared with another copy, unresolved V genes explain less than half of these, and the others have no known cause. V, J and clone size reflect that table, while D and trimming were determined from the DNA. The sample includes more than 9,500 clones, with roughly two thirds observed a single time. About 23% of the sample comes from the top ten.

The TCR sequence derives from a human donor with melanoma. The chain uses TRBV7-6 and TRBJ1-1; a tentative D match to TRBD1 spans 5 bases. This sample comprised CD8+ T cells sorted from blood (inferred from file names), obtained from a patient given nivolumab and ipilimumab in sequence. The CDR3 protein is CASSFGREIGNTEAFF. The DNA is as follows: TGTGCCAGCAGCTTCGGCAGGGAAATAGGTAACACTGAAGCTTTCTTT.